Following are 12 T cell receptor beta chains from one sample sequenced in a study of PD-1 blockade in classical Hodgkin lymphoma. Time point in this sample: newly diagnosed, previously untreated cHL patient sample. Isolated CD8+ T cells were derived from thawed PBMCs through magnetic negative selection. Assay: immunoSEQ multiplex PCR; the TCRdb copy retains only in-frame clones and omits some. The sample holds over 9,000 clones, 85% to 90% seen once. Sequenced input: CD8+ T cells from blood. The receptors come from a human donor with classical Hodgkin lymphoma.

V and J are TRBV7-9 and TRBJ2-7; D perhaps matches TRBD2 (5 bases). Germline V lookup: CDR1 SEHNR, CDR2 FQNEAQ (reference sequence). This CDR3 spans 14 amino acids. Trimming pared 5 bases from V and 2 bases from J, leaving 13 bases between. The chain's CDR3 is CASSPRDYTYEQYF. Written as DNA, the CDR3 is TGTGCCAGCAGCCCGAGGGATTACACCTACGAGCAGTACTTC.

The chain is built from TRBV9 and TRBJ2-1, with D possibly TRBD1 on 5 matching bases. The CDR3 covers 13 residues. Germline V gives CDR1 SGDLS, CDR2 YYNGEE. V was clipped by 0 bases and J by 6 bases, with 7 bases between them. CDR3 protein: CASSVDTGNEQFF. The CDR3 DNA sequence: TGTGCCAGCAGCGTAGATACAGGCAATGAGCAGTTCTTC.

V gene TRBV6-5 combines with J gene TRBJ2-7; TRBD1 aligns across 11 bases. The ends lost 4 bases at V and 4 bases at J; junction bases unmatched: 9. The CDR3 extends over 16 amino acids. Germline CDR1 MNHEY, CDR2 SVGAGI. The CDR3 bases are TGTGCCAGCAGTTCTCCCCGGGACAGGGGGGAATACGAGCAGTACTTC. Amino acids: CASSSPRDRGEYEQYF.

The V call is TRBV5-4, the J call TRBJ2-1, with TRBD2 matching 8 bases. J lost 6 bases, V lost 3 bases, and 2 bases had no gene match. The CDR3 has 13 amino acids. Germline assignment: CDR1 SGHNT and CDR2 YYREEE (reference sequence). CDR3 nucleotide sequence: TGTGCCAGCAGCTCGGGGGGGCGCAATGAGCAGTTCTTC. Its translation: CASSSGGRNEQFF.

This chain uses TRBV7-9 with TRBJ2-7; 9 bases line up with TRBD2. The CDR3 has 17 residues. Trimming removed 1 base from V and 2 bases from J; junction bases left unmatched: 9. Per the germline V gene, CDR1 is SEHNR and CDR2 is FQNEAQ (reference sequence). In DNA, the CDR3 is TGTGCCAGCAGCTTAGGTCCTAGCGGGGTAGTTGCCTACGAGCAGTACTTC. Its translation: CASSLGPSGVVAYEQYF.

In this sample, this clone turned up once. CDR3 nucleotides: TGTGCCAGCAGCTTTCCCTACGCCTACGAGCAGTACTTC. Amino acids: CASSFPYAYEQYF. The chain is built from TRBV5-8 and TRBJ2-7, with D unclear. Germline CDR1 and CDR2: SGHTS and YDEGEE. This CDR3 region has 13 residues. Trimming cost V 2 bases and J 2 bases, with 8 bases left between them.

The chain joins TRBV4-3 to TRBJ1-2; 7 nucleotides match TRBD1. J was trimmed by 2 bases and V by 1 base; bases with no gene match: 7. The CDR3 is 16 residues long. Germline V gene data show CDR1 as LGHNA and CDR2 as YSLEER. The CDR3 coding sequence is TGCGCCAGCAGCCAAGCCCTGACAGGGTCCAACTATGGCTACACCTTC. This gives the protein CASSQALTGSNYGYTF.

The chain uses TRBV9 and TRBJ2-6; D gene uncertain. Germline assignment: CDR1 SGDLS and CDR2 YYNGEE. CDR3 length: 16 amino acids. Trimming took off 3 bases at V and 8 bases at J, with 18 bases between the two ends. The CDR3 protein is CASSANVLALTNVLTF. The CDR3, as DNA: TGTGCCAGCAGCGCGAACGTGTTGGCCCTGACCAACGTCCTGACTTTC.

The chain recombines TRBV18 with TRBJ2-4; the match to TRBD2 covers 8 bases. This CDR3 comprises 19 residues. The V segment lost 3 bases and the J segment 0 bases; nucleotides outside the gene matches: 13. Germline-derived CDR1 and CDR2 are KGHSH and LQKENI. The CDR3, as DNA: TGTGCCAGCTCACCCCAGGAGCGGGGGTTCCTGTTAGCCAAAAACATTCAGTACTTC. It translates to CASSPQERGFLLAKNIQYF.

The rearrangement links TRBV9 to TRBJ1-5; 10 bases fit TRBD1. V was clipped by 4 bases and J by 4 bases; unmatched bases: 5. In germline, CDR1 is SGDLS, CDR2 YYNGEE. The CDR3 covers 15 residues. The CDR3 DNA follows: TGTGCCAGCAGCACCGGGACAGGGGTGAATCAGCCCCAGCATTTT. Protein: CASSTGTGVNQPQHF.

The J gene is TRBJ2-6, the V gene TRBV28, with D possibly being TRBD1 or TRBD2 (5 bases each). Germline V gene lookup returns CDR1 MDHEN and CDR2 SYDVKM. Trimming left V 2 bases short and J 1 base short, with 18 bases between. The CDR3 loop spans 19 amino acids. CDR3 nucleotides: TGTGCCAGCAGTTTAGCTAGGGGACCGAACCTGTCTGGGGCCAACGTCCTGACTTTC. As protein: CASSLARGPNLSGANVLTF. Together with reference TRBV28 and TRBJ2-6, the CDR3 gives the full variable domain: DVKVTQSSRYLVKRTGEKVFLECVQDMDHENMFWYRQDPGLGLRLIYFSYDVKMKEKGDIPEGYSVSREKKERFSLILESASTNQTSMYLCASSLARGPNLSGANVLTFGAGSRLTVL.

This clone was seen a single time. The chain combines TRBV10-1 with TRBJ1-1; 7 nucleotides agree with TRBD1. The CDR3 is 14 amino acids. With 7 bases clipped from V and 5 bases from J, the junction kept 10 bases outside the gene matches. Looked up from germline, CDR1 is WNHNN and CDR2 is SYGVQD (reference sequence). The CDR3 DNA reads as TGCGCCAGCAACAGGACAGGCGGTGGGACTGAAGCTTTCTTT. As protein: CASNRTGGGTEAFF.